This is a list of T cell receptor beta chains from one sample in a study of T cells in Graves' hyperthyroidism and ophthalmopathy. TCRdb called the multiplex PCR reads again in MiXCR, with one record for every CDR3 protein. The data hold 650,000 to 700,000 distinct CDR3 sequences, with 17% observed a single time. Input material: blood. All receptors derive from a man aged 50 to 59 with Graves' hyperthyroidism. Both conserved end residues are part of each CDR3. The order of the fields is V gene, clone size, J gene, D gene, CDR3 DNA, CDR3 protein. The D gene is left open where the match is weak. The listing skips clone size in some rows; elsewhere it reads once, few, many or a size class.

>TRBV29-1|few|TRBJ1-1|NA
TGCAGCGTTGAAGGCACAAACAGGCACGCCCGGGCAGGGACTGAAGCTTTCTTT
CSVEGTNRHARAGTEAFF
>TRBV28|few|TRBJ2-7|TRBD1
TGTGCCAGCAGTCCCGGGACAGGGATTTTTGGGCAGTACTTC
CASSPGTGIFGQYF
>TRBV11-2|many|TRBJ2-7|TRBD2
TGTGCCAGCAGCTTGTACTCCGGGACTAGTTACGAGCAGTACTTC
CASSLYSGTSYEQYF
>TRBV11-2|many|TRBJ2-7|NA
TGTGCCAGCAGTTCCTACGCCGGGGCAGGAGGAAAATACGAGCAGTACTTC
CASSSYAGAGGKYEQYF
>TRBV12-3/TRBV12-4|many|TRBJ2-7|NA
TGTGCCAGCAGTTTCCCCGGTAACGAGCAGTACTTC
CASSFPGNEQYF
>TRBV20-1|few|TRBJ2-3|NA
TGCAGTGCTAGACAGAGTATGGGGGAGCTGAACACAGATACGCGGTATTTT
CSARQSMGELNTDTRYF
>TRBV7-2|many|TRBJ2-3|NA
TGTGCCAGCAACGGGAATGCGGCAGATACGCAGTATTTT
CASNGNAADTQYF
>TRBV28|many|TRBJ2-1|NA
TGTGCCAGCAGCCCCCGGGGGTCGCTACGGGAGCAGTTCTTC
CASSPRGSLREQFF
>TRBV5-1|few|TRBJ1-1|NA
TGCGCCAGCAGCTTGGCCTCCCTTCCAGGTGGTGAAGCTTTCTTT
CASSLASLPGGEAFF
>TRBV11-2|many|TRBJ2-3|NA
TGTGCCAGCAGCTTCGCCGAACAAGGCGGTGAGAGCACAGATACGCAGTATTTT
CASSFAEQGGESTDTQYF
>TRBV7-9|many|TRBJ2-3|TRBD2
TGTGCCAGCAGCTTAGGACTAGCGGGAGTAACCACAGATACGCAGTATTTT
CASSLGLAGVTTDTQYF
>TRBV7-2|many|TRBJ1-2|TRBD1
TGTGCCAGCAGCTTAGCCAACCCAAAGGGGGCTTCTGATGGCTACACCTTC
CASSLANPKGASDGYTF
>TRBV7-9|many|TRBJ2-4|NA
TGTGCCAGCAGCTTGGGGACTGGGAAAGGAAGTGACATTCAGTACTTC
CASSLGTGKGSDIQYF
>TRBV5-1|NA|TRBJ2-3|NA
TGCGCCAGCACGGAGCAAGCAGATACGCAGTATTTT
CASTEQADTQYF
>TRBV14|few|TRBJ2-5|TRBD1
TGTGCCAGCAGCCGCCGGGACAGGGATGCAGAGACCCAGTACTTC
CASSRRDRDAETQYF
>TRBV10-3|NA|TRBJ2-5|NA
TGTGCCATCAGTGAAGCAGGGCAACAAGAGACCCAGTACTTC
CAISEAGQQETQYF
>TRBV7-2|NA|TRBJ2-3|NA
TGTGCCAGCAGCTTAGTCCTCGGTGCAGATACGCAGTATTTT
CASSLVLGADTQYF
>TRBV6-2/TRBV6-3|many|TRBJ2-7|TRBD2
TGTGCCAGCAGTCCTCAACTAGCGGGAGTCTACGAGCAGTACTTC
CASSPQLAGVYEQYF
>TRBV2|many|TRBJ2-7|TRBD1
TGTGCCAGCAGTCTGACAGGGTTGGGCTACGAGCAGTACTTC
CASSLTGLGYEQYF
>TRBV25-1|many|TRBJ2-1|TRBD2
TGTGCCAGCAGTGAAAGGACTAGCGGGGACAATGAGCAGTTCTTC
CASSERTSGDNEQFF
>TRBV7-9|many|TRBJ2-7|TRBD2
TGTGCCAGCAGCTCTCCTTTGAGGGGAGGGCCTTCTTACGAGCAGTACTTC
CASSSPLRGGPSYEQYF
>TRBV30|many|TRBJ1-1|NA
TGTGCCTGGAGTGTACGGGGGGGCAGTGAAGCTTTCTTT
CAWSVRGGSEAFF
>TRBV27|many|TRBJ2-1|NA
TGTGCCAGCAGTTTACTCGCAGGGGCGGCCTACAATGAGCAGTTCTTC
CASSLLAGAAYNEQFF
>TRBV2|NA|TRBJ2-3|TRBD2
TGTGCCAGCAGTGATCCGACTAGCGGGAGGGGCACAGATACGCAGTATTTT
CASSDPTSGRGTDTQYF
>TRBV12-5|few|TRBJ1-1|NA
TGTGCTAGTGGTTTGCCTCAAGGGACACGTCAAGGGTATGCTTTCTTT
CASGLPQGTRQGYAFF
>TRBV13|NA|TRBJ1-5|NA
TGTGCCAGCAGCTTGGGGTTGGGGAAACAGCCCCAGCATTTT
CASSLGLGKQPQHF
>TRBV10-2|many|TRBJ2-5|NA
TGCGCCAGCAGTCACGGGACTACAGGGGAGACCCAGTACTTC
CASSHGTTGETQYF
>TRBV2|many|TRBJ1-1|NA
TGTGCCAGCAGTCCTGACAGAGAAGCTTTCTTT
CASSPDREAFF
>TRBV10-1|many|TRBJ1-1|TRBD1
TGCGCCAGCAGCGCCTATGGACAGGGCGTGAACACTGAAGCTTTCTTT
CASSAYGQGVNTEAFF
>TRBV12-3/TRBV12-4|many|TRBJ1-1|TRBD1
TGTGCCAGCAGCCATGGACAGGGGGACACTGAAGCTTTCTTT
CASSHGQGDTEAFF
>TRBV3-1|many|TRBJ1-1|NA
TGTGCCAGCAGCGAAAACAGGTTCCTGGGTGAAGCTTTCTTT
CASSENRFLGEAFF
>TRBV12-3/TRBV12-4|many|TRBJ2-5|NA
TGTGCCAGCAGTTTTCGGGGTCCTCAAGAGACCCAGTACTTC
CASSFRGPQETQYF
>TRBV20-1|few|TRBJ2-1|NA
TGCAGTGCCAGGACTGGAGCAAGTGAGCAGTTCTTC
CSARTGASEQFF